The clone carrying this T cell receptor beta chain was detected many times. Its antigen is undetermined. The data are from a study of T cells in Graves' hyperthyroidism and ophthalmopathy. Overall study findings and caveats: Most clonotypes that expanded in the thyroid above 0.001 also showed up in blood.

The authors obtained PBMCs from more than 9.5 ml of fresh peripheral blood. RNA transcripts gave rise to amplified TCR beta CDR3 regions. A set of HTBI primers served as the primers for a first-round RT-PCR of the TCR CDR3. TCRdb used MiXCR to reprocess the multiplex PCR reads, holding one entry per CDR3 protein. Of roughly 240,000 distinct CDR3 sequences in the sample, about 24% were seen once. V lost 2 bases, J lost 1 base, and 9 bases lay in between. This CDR3 has 16 amino acids. CDR1 is ENHRY, CDR2 SYGVKD, per germline. This clonotype originated in a woman aged 40 to 50 with Graves' ophthalmopathy. The sequencing sample was made of blood. J is TRBJ1-6 and V is TRBV10-3; tentatively, D is TRBD1 (6 bases). The CDR3 bases are TGTGCCATCAGTGAGCCCAGGGGTTCCTATAATTCACCCCTCCACTTT. Protein sequence: CAISEPRGSYNSPLHF.